This T cell receptor beta chain emerged from a study of cytomegalovirus exposure and HLA in healthy donors. Whole-study context: About 82 million unique TCRs from HLA-typed donors were held in an early release of data. Study-level results: When analyzed later, the rates of TCR association showed variation by HLA locus, with DRB1 the most and HLA-C the fewest. CMV serostatus was the sole immune exposure information available. What was likely a sequencing artifact was a cluster of highly shared sequence variants.

The PCR used 60 Vbeta and 13 Jbeta primers. Repertoires were generated with immunoSEQ multiplex PCR, while TCRdb's copy carries only in-frame clones and drops some. The sample records 150,000 to 200,000 clones, over 65% being singletons. Concerning this clone: The antigen remains unidentified.

From germline, CDR1 is SEHNR and CDR2 FQNEAQ (reference sequence). V shed 5 bases and J shed 6 bases, with 16 bases lying between them. This CDR3 has 15 residues. The sequencing input was PBMCs. The receptor's source is a woman between 45 and 65 years old in good health and CMV-seropositive. This sequence joins TRBV7-9 and TRBJ2-2; D is possibly TRBD1 (6 bases). The CDR3 region is CASSLLQGPAGELFF. CDR3 nucleotides: TGTGCCAGCAGCCTGCTACAGGGTCCGGCCGGGGAGCTGTTTTTT.